This note documents a single TCR beta chain sequence. The antigen is not known. This sample was included in a study of CXCR3-negative and CXCR3-positive naive CD8 T cells. Study-level findings and limits: Naive subsets were similarly diverse, while memory CD8+ repertoires were much less diverse. Greater hydrophobicity was found in TRB CDR3s of CXCR3-positive naive cells than of CXCR3-negative naive cells.

The CDR3 consists of 12 residues. Germline CDR1 and CDR2: DFQATT and SNEGSKA (reference sequence). Libraries of TRB cDNA were made by 5' RACE and carried UMIs. TCRdb re-called the 5' RACE reads, yielding one record per CDR3 amino acid sequence without DNA. This table holds about 92,000 distinct CDR3 sequences. The sample taken for sequencing was naive CXCR3+ CD8+ T cells from blood. Subset noted: CD45RO-CCR7+CD27+CD95- naive CD8+ T cells expressing CXCR3 (TNR3+). V is TRBV20-1 and J is TRBJ2-2; absent DNA, TCRdb's TRBD2 call cannot be checked. This clonotype was sampled from a human donor in good health. Some clones in this sample may be carry-over from other donors' samples. CDR3 region: CSAPRSGGELFF.